This T cell receptor beta chain was profiled in a study of OX40 agonist ivuxolimab in advanced cancers. Describing the broader study: Ivuxolimab was an agonistic, fully human IgG2 monoclonal antibody directed against OX40 (CD134), a costimulatory receptor. Intravenous ivuxolimab was administered to patients every 2 weeks at six dose levels: 0.01, 0.1, 0.3, 1.5, 3 and 10 mg/kg. Of the 50 to 55 patients in dose escalation, some 19 had hepatocellular carcinoma, roughly 15 had melanoma, 9 had renal cell carcinoma and 9 had head and neck cancer. The dose-escalation cohort was roughly 80% male with a mean age of roughly 60 years, ranging from roughly 20 to 85. Prior anti-PD-1, anti-PD-L1 or anti-CTLA-4 therapy was permitted, and checkpoint inhibitors had been received by about 37% of dose-escalation patients. Partial responses were achieved by three dose-escalation patients, of whom one had hepatocellular carcinoma and two had cutaneous melanoma. Peripheral TCRbeta sequencing was intended to test whether TCR sequence diversity was altered and clonal T-cell expansion was caused by ivuxolimab. The paper reports the monotherapy dose-escalation portion (N = 52 patients) of the phase I ivuxolimab trial. The research as a whole found: At doses from 0.1 to 3.0 mg/kg, clonal expansion was seen in both CD4+ and CD8+ blood T cells between baseline and week 6. In the 0.1-3.0 mg/kg groups, partial responders were among the patients with the lowest normalized peripheral clonal expansion, particularly in CD8+ T cells. The antigen specificity of the peripheral T cells that underwent clonal expansion was not determined. Low levels of normalized T-cell clonal expansion were also seen in some nonresponding patients. After ivuxolimab, more expanded clones were found on average in CD8+ T cells than in CD4+ T cells.

The germline V gene specifies MDHEN as CDR1 and SYDVKM as CDR2. The CDR3 has 18 amino acids, counting the end cysteine and phenylalanine. Only the CDR3 DNA is retained, 54 bases long and in frame from the first base. V loses 0 bases at its end and J loses 3 bases; junction bases beyond the gene matches: 10. Genomic DNA was isolated from the sorted cells so that the TCRbeta CDR3 region could be sequenced. The immunoSEQ Assay was used for sequencing of TCRbeta CDR3 regions. TCRdb mirrors the immuneACCESS table, restricted to in-frame sequences. Some clones are absent from its copies; in checked studies, under half trace to an unresolved V gene, and the reason for the others is unknown. The sample profile shows about 72,000 clones; roughly 80% of them were found once. The ten most abundant clones make up 5% of the sample. Turning to this clone: Its antigen has not been determined. Qualities for individual bases were not recorded, and no much larger clone is one base off.

Patients with autoimmune disease history or receiving systemic immunosuppression were excluded from the trial. In every dose cohort, peripheral blood was drawn for TCR sequencing at baseline, cycle 4 day 1, and cycle 7 day 1. Samples were obtained from an open-label, multicenter, first-in-human phase I dose-escalation trial of ivuxolimab. Adults with locally advanced or metastatic head and neck squamous cell, hepatocellular, melanoma or renal cell carcinoma were enrolled in the trial. Before TCR sequencing, CD4+ T cells and CD8+ T cells were sorted from peripheral blood as separate populations. The source of this sequence is an adult with an advanced solid tumor such as melanoma, head and neck, liver or kidney cancer. The chain is encoded by TRBV28 joined to TRBJ1-4, and 7 bases in between align with TRBD1. This specimen consisted of CD4+ or CD8+ T cells sorted from blood, obtained in a trial of the OX40 agonist ivuxolimab. The DNA sequence follows: TGTGCCAGCAGTTTATGGGTGGTCAGGGGGGGACCTAATGAAAAACTGTTTTTT. This translates into CASSLWVVRGGPNEKLFF.